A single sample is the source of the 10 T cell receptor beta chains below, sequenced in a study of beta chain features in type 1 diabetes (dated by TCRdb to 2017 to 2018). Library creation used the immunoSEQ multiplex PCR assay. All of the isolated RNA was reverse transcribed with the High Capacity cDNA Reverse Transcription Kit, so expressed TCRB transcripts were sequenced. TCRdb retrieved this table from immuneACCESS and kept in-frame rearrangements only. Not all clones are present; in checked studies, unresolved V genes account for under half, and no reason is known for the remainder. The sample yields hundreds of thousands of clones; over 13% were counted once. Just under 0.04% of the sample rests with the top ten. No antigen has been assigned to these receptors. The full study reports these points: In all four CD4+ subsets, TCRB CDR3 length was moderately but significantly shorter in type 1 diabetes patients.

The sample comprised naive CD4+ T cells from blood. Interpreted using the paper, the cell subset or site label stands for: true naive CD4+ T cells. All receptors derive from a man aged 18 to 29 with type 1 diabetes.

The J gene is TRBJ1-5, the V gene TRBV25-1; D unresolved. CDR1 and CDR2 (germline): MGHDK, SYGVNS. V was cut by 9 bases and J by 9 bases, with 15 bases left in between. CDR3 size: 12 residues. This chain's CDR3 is CASLPLDGPQHF. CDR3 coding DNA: TGTGCCAGTTTACCCTTAGATGGGCCCCAGCATTTT.

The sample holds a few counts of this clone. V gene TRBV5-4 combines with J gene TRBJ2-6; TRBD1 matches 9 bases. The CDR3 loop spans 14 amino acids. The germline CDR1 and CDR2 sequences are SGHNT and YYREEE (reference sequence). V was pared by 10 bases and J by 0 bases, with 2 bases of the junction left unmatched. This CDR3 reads CAGTGSSGANVLTF. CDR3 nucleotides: TGTGCCGGGACAGGGAGCTCTGGGGCCAACGTCCTGACTTTC.

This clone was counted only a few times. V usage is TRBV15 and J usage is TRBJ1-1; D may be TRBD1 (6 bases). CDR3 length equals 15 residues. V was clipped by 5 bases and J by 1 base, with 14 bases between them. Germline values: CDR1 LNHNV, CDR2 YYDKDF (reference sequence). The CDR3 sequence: CATSSRDTTNTEAFF. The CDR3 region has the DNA TGTGCCACCAGCTCCCGGGACACCACGAACACTGAAGCTTTCTTT. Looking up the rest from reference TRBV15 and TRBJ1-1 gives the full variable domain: DAMVIQNPRYQVTQFGKPVTLSCSQTLNHNVMYWYQQKSSQAPKLLFHYYDKDFNNEADTPDNFQSRRPNTSFCFLDIRSPGLGDTAMYLCATSSRDTTNTEAFFGQGTRLTVV.

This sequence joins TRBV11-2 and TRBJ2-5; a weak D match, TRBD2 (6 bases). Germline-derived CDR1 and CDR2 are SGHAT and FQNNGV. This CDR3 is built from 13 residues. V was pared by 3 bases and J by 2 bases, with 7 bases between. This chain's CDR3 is CASSFGLQETQYF. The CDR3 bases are TGTGCCAGCAGCTTTGGACTACAAGAGACCCAGTACTTC.

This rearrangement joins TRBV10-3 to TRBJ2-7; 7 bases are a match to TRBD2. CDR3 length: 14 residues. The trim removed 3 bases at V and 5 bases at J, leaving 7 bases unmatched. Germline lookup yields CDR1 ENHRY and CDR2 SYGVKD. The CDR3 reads CAISDPAGEDEQYF. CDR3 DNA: TGTGCCATCAGTGATCCGGCGGGGGAGGACGAGCAGTACTTC.

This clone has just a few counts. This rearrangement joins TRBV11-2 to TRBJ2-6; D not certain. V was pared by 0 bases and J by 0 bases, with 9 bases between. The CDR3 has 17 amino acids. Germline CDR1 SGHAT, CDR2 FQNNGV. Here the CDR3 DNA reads TGTGCCAGCAGCTTAGAGGGTCGGACCTCTGGGGCCAACGTCCTGACTTTC. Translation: CASSLEGRTSGANVLTF. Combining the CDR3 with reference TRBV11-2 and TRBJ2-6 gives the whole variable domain EAGVAQSPRYKIIEKRQSVAFWCNPISGHATLYWYQQILGQGPKLLIQFQNNGVVDDSQLPKDRFSAERLKGVDSTLKIQPAKLEDSAVYLCASSLEGRTSGANVLTFGAGSRLTVL.

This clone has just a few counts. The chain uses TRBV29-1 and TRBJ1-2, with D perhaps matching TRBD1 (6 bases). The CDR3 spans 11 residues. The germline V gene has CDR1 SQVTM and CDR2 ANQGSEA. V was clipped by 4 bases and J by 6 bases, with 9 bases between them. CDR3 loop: CSVAQGHGYTF. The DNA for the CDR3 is TGCAGCGTTGCACAGGGCCATGGCTACACCTTC.

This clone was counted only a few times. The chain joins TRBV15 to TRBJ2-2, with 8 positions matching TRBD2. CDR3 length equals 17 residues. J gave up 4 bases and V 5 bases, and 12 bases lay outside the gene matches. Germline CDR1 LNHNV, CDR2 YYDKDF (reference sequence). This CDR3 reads CATSRGPGLESTGELFF. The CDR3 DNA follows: TGTGCCACCAGCCGGGGGCCGGGACTAGAGAGCACCGGGGAGCTGTTTTTT. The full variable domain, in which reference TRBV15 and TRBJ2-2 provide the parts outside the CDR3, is DAMVIQNPRYQVTQFGKPVTLSCSQTLNHNVMYWYQQKSSQAPKLLFHYYDKDFNNEADTPDNFQSRRPNTSFCFLDIRSPGLGDTAMYLCATSRGPGLESTGELFFGEGSRLTVL.

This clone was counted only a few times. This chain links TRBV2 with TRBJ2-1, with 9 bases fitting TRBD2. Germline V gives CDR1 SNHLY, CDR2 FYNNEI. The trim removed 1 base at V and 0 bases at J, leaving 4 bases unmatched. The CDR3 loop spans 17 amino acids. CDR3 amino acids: CASSEVGAGGSYNEQFF. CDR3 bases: TGTGCCAGCAGTGAAGTAGGAGCGGGAGGCTCCTACAATGAGCAGTTCTTC.

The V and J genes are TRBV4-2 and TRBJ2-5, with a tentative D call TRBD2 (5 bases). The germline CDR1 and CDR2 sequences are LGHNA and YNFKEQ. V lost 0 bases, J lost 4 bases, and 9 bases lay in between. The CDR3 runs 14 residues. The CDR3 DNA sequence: TGTGCCAGCAGCCAAGAGGGGAGCTTAGAGACCCAGTACTTC. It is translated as CASSQEGSLETQYF.